This section outlines one TCR beta chain sequence together with its context. This clone showed up just a few times. Its antigen is unknown. Base quality data are lacking; no much larger clone is found one base away. The CDR3 measures 12 amino acids from cysteine to phenylalanine. Of the read, only the CDR3 DNA is kept; its 36 bases are in frame from base 1. Trimming at the junction amounts to 2 bases on V and 8 bases on J, and the germline ends lie 10 bases apart. From a lookup of the germline V gene, CDR1 and CDR2 are MDHEN and SYDVKM. The data stem from a study of blood T cell repertoires in COVID-19 (TCRdb year 2020). For the study in its entirety: Samples covering the acute and convalescent phases of COVID-19 were provided by collaborators in the United States, Italy and Spain. The prospective study material was composed of cDNA or gDNA derived from T cells, B-cell-depleted T cells, or PBMCs. Subjects who had been exposed to COVID-19, were actively infected with it, or had recovered from it provided the deeply sampled blood TCRbeta repertoires that made up the dataset. The repertoires were made available in a free public database intended to serve as a resource for research on the immune response to SARS-CoV-2. Samples were obtained from the ongoing ImmuneRACE study (first 160 participants) and from some 1,200 subjects provided by 6 global collaborators. The sample metadata nearly always contained a de-identified subject ID, COVID-19 status, age in years and sex. HLA class I and class II types, where available, came from metadata supplied by the sample provider rather than from assay-based typing. Findings and caveats that apply to the study as a whole: How much clinical and demographic metadata was included differed by source and by participant, and the metadata was provided uncurated.

TCRbeta CDR3 regions were amplified from genomic DNA using the immunoSEQ Assay, a bias-controlled multiplex PCR. The authors' analysis ran thus. Nucleated cell counts per sample were estimated from amplification of reference gene primers within the assay. To quantify the absolute abundance of each unique TCRbeta CDR3 rearrangement, sequence reads were collapsed and filtered. For each sample, productive Simpson clonality was calculated as the square root of Simpson's diversity index across productive rearrangements. TCRdb retrieved this table from immuneACCESS and kept in-frame rearrangements only. Not all clones are present; in checked studies, unresolved V genes account for under half, and no reason is known for the remainder. The V and J calls and clone size are taken from that table; D and trimming were inferred from the DNA. The sample has tens of thousands of clones on record, 75% to 90% of them singletons. The ten largest clones capture 11% of the sample.

Collaborating institutions collected whole blood in K2EDTA tubes following their own protocols. For TCRbeta analysis, collaborators shipped samples as frozen whole blood, isolated PBMCs, or DNA extracted from either of those sample types. The rearrangement joined TRBV28 to TRBJ2-7; possibly the D gene is TRBD2, per 5 matching bases. Sequencing input: peripheral blood. The source of this sequence is an elderly man with acute or convalescent COVID-19. The DNA is TGTGCCAGCAGTTTAGGAGGATTGAAGCAGTACTTC. This sequence encodes CASSLGGLKQYF.